This TCR beta chain was observed in a study of regulatory T cells in long-lasting Graves disease. Time point defined: newly diagnosed GD, antithyroid drugs for less than 3 months. The TCR library was made from RNA extracted from PBMCs. Arm-PCR of CDR3 regions and iRepertoire HTBI primers were used to build TCR beta libraries. TCRdb reanalysed the multiplex PCR reads using MiXCR and keeps one entry per CDR3 protein. The repertoire includes about 440,000 distinct CDR3 sequences, more than 13% of them detected once, and 16% sits in the top ten. The table lists this clonotype with many counts. Germline V CDR1 and CDR2: WNHNN, SYGVQD (reference sequence). The CDR3 runs 12 residues. V lost 2 bases to trimming and J lost 3 bases, with 5 bases between them. These data also formed part of another study, on T cells in Graves' hyperthyroidism and ophthalmopathy. This second study says: If no ophthalmopathy progression occurred within 18 months, Graves' hyperthyroidism was stable. Diagnoses were made from clinical symptoms, serum measures (thyroxine and TRAb), thyroid ultrasound and orbital computed tomography.

Sequenced here: peripheral blood mononuclear cells (PBMCs), sampled at new diagnosis, from a patient treated with antithyroid drugs. This chain links TRBV10-1 with TRBJ2-7; no clear D gene. This receptor was obtained from a woman aged 25 to 39 with Graves disease. CDR3 in amino acids: CASSEDFYEQYF. For the CDR3, the DNA is TGCGCCAGCAGTGAGGACTTCTACGAGCAGTACTTC.